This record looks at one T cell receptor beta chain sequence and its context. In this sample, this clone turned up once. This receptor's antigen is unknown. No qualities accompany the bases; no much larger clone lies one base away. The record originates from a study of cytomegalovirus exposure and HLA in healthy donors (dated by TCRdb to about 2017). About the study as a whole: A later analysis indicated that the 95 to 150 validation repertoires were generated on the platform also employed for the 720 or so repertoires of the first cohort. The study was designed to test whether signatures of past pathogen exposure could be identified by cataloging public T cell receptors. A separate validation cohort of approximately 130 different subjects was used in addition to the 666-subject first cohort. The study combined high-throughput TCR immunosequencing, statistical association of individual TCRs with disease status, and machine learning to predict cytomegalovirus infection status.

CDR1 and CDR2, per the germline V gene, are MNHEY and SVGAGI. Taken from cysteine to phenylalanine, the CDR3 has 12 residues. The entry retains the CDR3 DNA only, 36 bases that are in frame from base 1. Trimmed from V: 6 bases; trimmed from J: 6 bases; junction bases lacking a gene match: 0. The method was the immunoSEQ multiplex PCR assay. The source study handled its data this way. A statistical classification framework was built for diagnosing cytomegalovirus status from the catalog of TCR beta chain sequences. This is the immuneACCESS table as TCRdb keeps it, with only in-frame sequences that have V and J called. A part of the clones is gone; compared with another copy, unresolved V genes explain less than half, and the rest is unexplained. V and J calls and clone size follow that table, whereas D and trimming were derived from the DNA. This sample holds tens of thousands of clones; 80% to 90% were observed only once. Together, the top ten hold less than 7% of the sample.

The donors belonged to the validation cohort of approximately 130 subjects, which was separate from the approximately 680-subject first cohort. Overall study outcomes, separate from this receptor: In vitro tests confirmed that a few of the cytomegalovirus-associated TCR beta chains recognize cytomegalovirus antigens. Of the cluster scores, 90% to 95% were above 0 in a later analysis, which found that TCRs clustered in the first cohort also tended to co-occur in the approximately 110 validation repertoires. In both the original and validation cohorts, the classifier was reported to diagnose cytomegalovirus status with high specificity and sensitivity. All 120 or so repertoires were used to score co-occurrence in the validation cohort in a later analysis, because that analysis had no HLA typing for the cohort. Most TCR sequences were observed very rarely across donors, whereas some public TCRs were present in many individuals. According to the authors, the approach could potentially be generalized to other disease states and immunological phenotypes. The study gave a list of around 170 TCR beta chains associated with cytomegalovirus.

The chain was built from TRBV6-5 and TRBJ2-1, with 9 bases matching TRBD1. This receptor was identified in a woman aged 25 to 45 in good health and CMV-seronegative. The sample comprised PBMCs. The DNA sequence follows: TGTGCCAGCAGGGACAGGGGCAATGAGCAGTTCTTC. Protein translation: CASRDRGNEQFF.